A selection of T cell receptor beta chains follows, all from one sample in a study of T-cell reconstitution after alpha-beta-depleted transplantation in children. TCRdb re-called the PCR reads with MiXCR, one entry per CDR3 protein. The sample has 700,000 or so distinct CDR3 sequences; roughly 14% are singletons. The source material was PBMCs, sampled before TCRalphabeta/CD19-depleted stem cell transplant. The receptors stem from a girl aged 2-10 years with congenital amegakaryocytic thrombocytopenia, due to receive a stem cell transplant. CDR3s include the opening cysteine and the closing phenylalanine or tryptophan. A D gene is named only where the DNA matches it firmly. Size tells how often a clone was seen (once, few, many) or the class of an expanded clone, and some rows leave it out.

TRBV20-1	16	TRBJ2-7	-	many	CSATPPQGGSSYEQYF	TGCAGTGCTACTCCCCCCCAGGGCGGGTCATCCTACGAGCAGTACTTC
TRBV5-1	19	TRBJ2-2	TRBD2	many	CASRLGILAGGSNTGELFF	TGCGCCAGCAGACTTGGGATACTAGCGGGAGGCTCGAACACCGGGGAGCTGTTTTTT
TRBV20-1	14	TRBJ2-4	-	once	CSASVQGSKNIQYF	TGCAGTGCCAGCGTACAGGGCTCCAAAAACATTCAGTACTTC
TRBV7-9	13	TRBJ1-2	-	few	CASSSSLNYGYTF	TGTGCCAGCAGCTCCTCCCTAAACTATGGCTACACCTTC
TRBV20-1	14	TRBJ2-7	-	-	CSATPHWGPYEQYF	TGCAGTGCTACACCACACTGGGGGCCCTACGAGCAGTACTTC
TRBV29-1	15	TRBJ2-1	TRBD2	many	CSALPMASGHNEQFF	TGCAGCGCTCTTCCTATGGCTAGCGGACACAATGAGCAGTTCTTC
TRBV11-2	14	TRBJ1-1	-	many	CASSPGLMNTEAFF	TGTGCCAGCAGCCCGGGACTGATGAACACTGAAGCTTTCTTT
TRBV5-1	14	TRBJ1-2	-	few	CASSLESISYGYTF	TGCGCCAGCAGCTTGGAGAGTATCTCATATGGCTACACCTTC
TRBV20-1	14	TRBJ1-6	-	-	CSARDLLFSSPLHF	TGCAGTGCTAGAGATCTGCTGTTTAGTTCACCCCTCCACTTT
TRBV5-1	16	TRBJ2-2	-	few	CASSFPGTRATGELFF	TGCGCCAGCAGCTTTCCCGGGACCCGTGCCACCGGGGAGCTGTTTTTT
TRBV12-3/TRBV12-4	16	TRBJ2-1	-	few	CASSFETTLSYNEQFF	TGTGCCAGCAGTTTTGAGACTACCCTCTCCTACAATGAGCAGTTCTTC
TRBV12-3/TRBV12-4	12	TRBJ2-1	-	few	CASSSEFVEQFF	TGTGCCAGCAGTTCCGAGTTTGTTGAGCAGTTCTTC
TRBV6-1	15	TRBJ2-7	TRBD1	many	CASRIYGQGGYEQYF	TGTGCCAGCAGAATTTACGGACAGGGAGGCTACGAGCAGTACTTC
TRBV5-1	14	TRBJ2-1	-	many	CASSLGGPSNEQFF	TGCGCCAGCAGCTTGGGCGGGCCATCCAATGAGCAGTTCTTC
TRBV29-1	14	TRBJ1-4	-	many	CSVADSSGNEKLFF	TGCAGCGTCGCCGACAGTAGCGGAAATGAAAAACTGTTTTTT
TRBV5-1	16	TRBJ2-1	TRBD1	many	CASSLGQGDSYNEQFF	TGCGCCAGCAGCTTGGGACAGGGAGACTCCTACAATGAGCAGTTCTTC
TRBV15	14	TRBJ2-3	-	few	CATSRDRGSDTQYF	TGTGCCACCAGCAGAGATCGTGGTTCAGATACGCAGTATTTT
TRBV28	15	TRBJ2-1	TRBD2	many	CASSFGASGMGEQFF	TGTGCCAGCAGTTTCGGGGCTAGCGGGATGGGTGAGCAGTTCTTC
TRBV28	15	TRBJ2-1	-	many	CASSYQGTSYNEQFF	TGTGCCAGCAGTTATCAGGGGACCTCCTACAATGAGCAGTTCTTC
TRBV7-8	15	TRBJ1-4	-	few	CASSFFRGGDEKLFF	TGTGCCAGCAGCTTTTTCAGGGGAGGAGATGAAAAACTGTTTTTT
TRBV10-1	15	TRBJ2-5	TRBD1	-	CASSGTAAGRKTQYF	TGCGCCAGCAGCGGGACAGCGGCCGGTCGGAAGACCCAGTACTTC
TRBV5-1	15	TRBJ2-1	TRBD1	-	CASSLEGQAYNEQFF	TGCGCCAGCAGCTTGGAAGGACAGGCCTACAATGAGCAGTTCTTC
TRBV6-1	15	TRBJ1-4	-	many	CASRTIQGANEKLFF	TGTGCCAGCAGGACGATACAGGGAGCTAATGAAAAACTGTTTTTT
TRBV12-3/TRBV12-4	13	TRBJ1-2	TRBD1	many	CASSPRTGDGYTF	TGTGCCAGCAGTCCTAGGACAGGAGATGGCTACACCTTC
TRBV27	13	TRBJ2-1	TRBD1	many	CATPGQGGNEQFF	TGTGCCACTCCGGGACAGGGCGGGAATGAGCAGTTCTTC
TRBV5-1	16	TRBJ2-7	-	-	CASSLDGGRATYEQYF	TGCGCCAGCAGCTTGGATGGGGGGCGAGCTACCTACGAGCAGTACTTC
TRBV11-2	16	TRBJ2-3	-	few	CASSSRDPFLTDTQYF	TGTGCCAGCAGCTCTCGGGACCCGTTTCTCACAGATACGCAGTATTTT
TRBV2	11	TRBJ2-5	-	-	CASSIRVSSYF	TGTGCCAGCAGTATACGGGTATCTTCGTACTTC
TRBV5-1	14	TRBJ2-5	TRBD1	many	CASSTDRARVFEYF	TGCGCCAGCAGCACGGACAGGGCTCGAGTGTTCGAGTACTTC
TRBV9	15	TRBJ2-4	TRBD1	many	CASSGRTGGRNIQYF	TGTGCCAGCAGCGGAAGGACAGGGGGCCGGAACATTCAGTACTTC
TRBV20-1	12	TRBJ2-7	-	many	CSARPLAADWYF	TGCAGTGCTAGACCGCTAGCAGCCGATTGGTACTTC
TRBV5-1	14	TRBJ2-5	TRBD1	many	CASSFRDRQETQYF	TGCGCCAGCAGCTTCAGGGACAGACAAGAGACCCAGTACTTC
TRBV4-1	13	TRBJ2-1	-	-	CASSPPQGNEQFF	TGCGCCAGCAGCCCCCCCCAGGGGAATGAGCAGTTCTTC
TRBV29-1	10	TRBJ2-7	-	many	CSALHGEQYF	TGCAGCGCCCTTCATGGCGAGCAGTACTTC
TRBV28	14	TRBJ1-1	-	-	CASSSHSLNTEAFF	TGTGCCAGCAGCTCCCACAGTCTGAACACTGAAGCTTTCTTT
TRBV5-1	14	TRBJ2-1	TRBD2	-	CASSFREGRNEQFF	TGCGCCAGCAGCTTCCGGGAGGGCCGGAATGAGCAGTTCTTC
TRBV7-9	12	TRBJ1-2	-	many	CASSEDPDGYTF	TGTGCCAGCAGCGAGGACCCGGATGGCTACACCTTC
TRBV24-1	13	TRBJ2-1	-	-	CATSDTTYNEQFF	TGTGCCACCAGTGATACGACCTACAATGAGCAGTTCTTC
TRBV7-9	15	TRBJ2-2	-	-	CASSQRGPSTGELFF	TGTGCCAGCAGCCAGCGAGGACCGAGCACCGGGGAGCTGTTTTTT
TRBV20-1	13	TRBJ1-1	TRBD1	-	CSARGGRETEAFF	TGCAGTGCCAGAGGGGGCAGGGAAACTGAAGCTTTCTTT